This T cell receptor beta chain stems from a study of T cell responses to AZD1222 COVID-19 vaccine. This CDR3 region has 16 residues. The V end lost 4 bases, the J end lost 2 bases, and 18 bases lay between the germline ends. CDR1 and CDR2 (germline): MNHEY, SVGAGI. As regards this clone: Its antigen remains unidentified.

Whole-study findings and limits: Every sample of the repertoires postdated the peak T cell response.

Here immunoSEQ multiplex PCR was the method, and the copy in TCRdb shows in-frame clones only, minus some. Seen here are 100,000 to 150,000 clones, over 90% observed once, and the top ten hold about 5%. The input for sequencing was peripheral blood, taken on day 0 of AZD1222 vaccination. The genes are TRBV6-5 and TRBJ2-7; perhaps TRBD1 as D (5 bases). The sequence was obtained from an adult in good health. This CDR3 reads CASSSFGRALTYEQYF. The CDR3 bases are TGTGCCAGCAGTTCCTTCGGCAGGGCCCTTACCTACGAGCAGTACTTC.